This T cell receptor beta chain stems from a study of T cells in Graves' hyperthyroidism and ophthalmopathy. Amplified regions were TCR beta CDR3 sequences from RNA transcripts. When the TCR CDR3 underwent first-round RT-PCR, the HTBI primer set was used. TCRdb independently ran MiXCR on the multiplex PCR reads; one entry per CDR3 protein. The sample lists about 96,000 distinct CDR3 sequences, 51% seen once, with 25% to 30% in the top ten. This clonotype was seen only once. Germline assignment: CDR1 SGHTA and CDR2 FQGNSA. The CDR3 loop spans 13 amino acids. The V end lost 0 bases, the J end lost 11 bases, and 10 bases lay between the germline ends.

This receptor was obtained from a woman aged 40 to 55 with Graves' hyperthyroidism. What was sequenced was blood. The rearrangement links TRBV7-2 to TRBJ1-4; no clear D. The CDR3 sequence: CASSLARWTKLFF. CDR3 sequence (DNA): TGTGCCAGCAGCTTAGCGCGTTGGACCAAACTGTTTTTT.